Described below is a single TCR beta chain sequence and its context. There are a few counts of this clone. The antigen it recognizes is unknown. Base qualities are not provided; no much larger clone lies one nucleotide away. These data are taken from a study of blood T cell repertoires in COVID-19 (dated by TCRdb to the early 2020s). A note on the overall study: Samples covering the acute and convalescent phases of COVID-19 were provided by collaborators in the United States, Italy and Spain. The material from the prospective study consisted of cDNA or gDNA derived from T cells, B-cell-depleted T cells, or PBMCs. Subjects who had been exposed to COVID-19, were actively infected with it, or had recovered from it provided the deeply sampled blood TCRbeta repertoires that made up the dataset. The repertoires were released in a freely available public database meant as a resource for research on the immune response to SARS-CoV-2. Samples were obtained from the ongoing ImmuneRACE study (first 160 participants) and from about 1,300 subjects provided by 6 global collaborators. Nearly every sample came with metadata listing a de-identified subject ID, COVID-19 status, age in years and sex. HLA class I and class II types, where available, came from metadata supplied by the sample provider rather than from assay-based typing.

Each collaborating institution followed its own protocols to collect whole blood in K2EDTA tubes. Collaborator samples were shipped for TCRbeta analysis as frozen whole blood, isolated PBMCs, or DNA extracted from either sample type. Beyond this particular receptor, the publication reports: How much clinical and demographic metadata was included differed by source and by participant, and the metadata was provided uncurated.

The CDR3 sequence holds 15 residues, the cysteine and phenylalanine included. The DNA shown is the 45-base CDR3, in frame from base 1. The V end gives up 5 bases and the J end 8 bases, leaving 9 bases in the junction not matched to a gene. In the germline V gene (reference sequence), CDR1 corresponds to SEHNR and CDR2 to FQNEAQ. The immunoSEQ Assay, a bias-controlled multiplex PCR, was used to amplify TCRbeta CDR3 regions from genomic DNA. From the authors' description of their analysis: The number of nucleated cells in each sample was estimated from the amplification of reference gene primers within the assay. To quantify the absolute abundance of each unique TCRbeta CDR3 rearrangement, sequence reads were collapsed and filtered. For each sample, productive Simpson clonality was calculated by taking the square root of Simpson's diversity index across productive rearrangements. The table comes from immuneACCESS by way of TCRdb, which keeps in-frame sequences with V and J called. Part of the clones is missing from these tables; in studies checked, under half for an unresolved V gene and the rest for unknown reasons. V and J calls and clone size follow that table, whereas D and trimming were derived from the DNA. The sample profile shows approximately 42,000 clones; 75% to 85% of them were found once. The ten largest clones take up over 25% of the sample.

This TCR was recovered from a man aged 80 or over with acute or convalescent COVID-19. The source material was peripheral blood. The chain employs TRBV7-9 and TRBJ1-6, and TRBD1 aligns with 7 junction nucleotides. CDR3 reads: CASSGTTGSYSPLHF. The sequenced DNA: TGTGCCAGCAGCGGAACGACAGGGTCCTATTCACCCCTCCACTTT.